This T cell receptor beta chain derives from a study of spatial heterogeneity in lung cancer. At the level of the study: The study consistently detected more beta-chain than alpha-chain sequences.

This clonotype has ten or more counts. Time point in this sample: sample taken at primary tumor resection. No cell sorting; template was whole RNA from tumor, lung tissue or PBMC. On each TCR cDNA molecule, a unique molecular identifier was present. One entry per CDR3 protein results from TCRdb running MiXCR on the 5' RACE reads. The sample lists tens of thousands of distinct CDR3 sequences; more than 6.5% were seen once. The CDR3 totals 13 residues. The germline V gene encodes CDR1 SGHVS and CDR2 FNYEAQ. V lost 5 bases, J lost 5 bases, and 9 bases lay in between. The TCR comes from a female donor with early-stage non-small cell lung cancer. The rearrangement uses TRBV7-6 and TRBJ2-2; D unresolved. Sequencing used PBMCs, obtained at surgery. CDR3 amino acids: CASSLSRTGELFF. CDR3 sequence (DNA): TGTGCCAGCAGCCTAAGCAGAACCGGGGAGCTGTTTTTT.